This T cell receptor (beta chain) was found in a study of T cells after posttransplantation cyclophosphamide. Methotrexate plus calcineurin inhibitor accompanied controls' myeloablative marrow transplants; sampling was 1 year later. A single count supports this clone. Data came from immunoSEQ multiplex PCR; TCRdb stores just in-frame clones and leaves some out. The repertoire includes some 17,000 clones, 80% to 90% of them detected once, and 2.8% sits in the top ten. V gave up 4 bases and J gave up 4 bases; unmatched junction bases: 5. The germline V gene has CDR1 SGDLS and CDR2 YYNGEE. CDR3 length: 15 residues.

The sequencing used PBMCs, collected nearly 450 days after allogeneic stem cell transplant with calcineurin inhibitor and methotrexate. The source of this sequence is a male patient between 25 and 40 years old who received an allogeneic stem cell transplant from an unrelated donor, was CMV-positive, and had acute and chronic GVHD. The T cells may come from the graft donor. This rearrangement joins TRBV9 to TRBJ2-7; 13 nucleotides line up with TRBD2. CDR3: CASSPGTSGVYEQYF. The CDR3 bases are TGTGCCAGCAGCCCTGGGACTAGCGGGGTTTACGAGCAGTACTTC.